This paragraph covers one TCR beta chain sequence. The data stem from a study of Tregs in tolerant kidney transplant recipients. The germline V gene encodes CDR1 LNHDA and CDR2 SQIVND (reference sequence). V was cut by 5 bases and J by 0 bases, with 16 bases left in between. CDR3 length: 16 residues. Unstimulated Tregs (CD4+CD25+CD127-) and CD4+CD25- non-Tregs were sorted from PBMCs. Profiled with immunoSEQ multiplex PCR; TCRdb holds only in-frame clones, not every one. The sample consists of more than 95,000 clones, around 91% of them appearing once. The sample consisted of CD4+ T cells from blood. This sequence originates from a human donor in good health. The rearrangement uses TRBV19 and TRBJ1-1, with a tentative D call TRBD1 (6 bases). CDR3 region: CASSSRSRGMNTEAFF. The CDR3 DNA is TGTGCCAGTAGTTCAAGGAGCAGGGGAATGAACACTGAAGCTTTCTTT.